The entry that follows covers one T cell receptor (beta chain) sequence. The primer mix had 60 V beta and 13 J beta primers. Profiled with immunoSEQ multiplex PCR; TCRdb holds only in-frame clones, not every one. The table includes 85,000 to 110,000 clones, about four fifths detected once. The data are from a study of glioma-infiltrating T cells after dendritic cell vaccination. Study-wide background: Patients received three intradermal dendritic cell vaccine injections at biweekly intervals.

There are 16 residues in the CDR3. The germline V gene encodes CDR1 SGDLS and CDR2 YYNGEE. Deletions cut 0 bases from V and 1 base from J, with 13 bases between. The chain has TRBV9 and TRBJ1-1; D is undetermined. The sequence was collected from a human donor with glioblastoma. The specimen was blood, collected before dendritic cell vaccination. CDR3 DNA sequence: TGTGCCAGCAGCGTAGATGAGGGAGAGGGGAACACTGAAGCTTTCTTT. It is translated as CASSVDEGEGNTEAFF. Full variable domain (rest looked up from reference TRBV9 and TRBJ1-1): DSGVTQTPKHLITATGQRVTLRCSPRSGDLSVYWYQQSLDQGLQFLIQYYNGEERAKGNILERFSAQQFPDLHSELNLSSLELGDSALYFCASSVDEGEGNTEAFFGQGTRLTVV.